A single sample gave rise to the 3 T cell receptor beta chains below, sequenced in a study of cytomegalovirus exposure and HLA in healthy donors. Primers for the PCR totalled 60 Vbeta and 13 Jbeta. Here immunoSEQ multiplex PCR was the method, and the copy in TCRdb shows in-frame clones only, minus some. The profile shows some 170,000 clones, approximately 80% of them singletons. The sequenced material came from PBMCs. Receptors were obtained from a man aged 45 to 65 in good health and CMV-seropositive.

This clone was seen more than once but under ten times. The chain couples TRBV2 to TRBJ2-3, with TRBD1 identical over 9 bases. J was trimmed by 6 bases and V by 6 bases; bases with no gene match: 4. CDR1 is SNHLY and CDR2 is FYNNEI in the germline V gene. CDR3 length equals 13 residues. The CDR3 region has the DNA TGTGCCAGCAGGGACAGGGGACGGGATACGCAGTATTTT. It codes for CASRDRGRDTQYF.

Concerning this clone itself: The junction departs from germline at one end; a sequencing error may be responsible. The chain uses TRBV4-3 and TRBJ2-3, with a tentative D call TRBD2 (5 bases). This CDR3 has 13 amino acids. The germline V gene encodes CDR1 LGHNA and CDR2 YSLEER. The DNA for the CDR3 is TGCGCCAGCAGCCAAGAAGGGCTAGCTGCCCTTTCATTT. It encodes CASSQEGLAALSF.

As DNA, the CDR3 is TGTGCCAGCTCACCAGACAGGGGGGCCGAGCAGTACTTC. Amino acids: CASSPDRGAEQYF. The chain uses TRBV18 and TRBJ2-7, with 9 positions matching TRBD1. V lost 2 bases to trimming and J lost 6 bases; unmatched junction nucleotides: 2. Germline lookup yields CDR1 KGHSH and CDR2 LQKENI. The CDR3 is 13 residues long.